This T cell receptor beta chain was captured by sequencing in a study of T cell repertoires in aging, cancer and after chemotherapy. Study findings and constraints: Age-matched healthy donors had significantly more diverse, less clonal blood TCR repertoires than untreated cancer patients.

Notes on this clonotype: What it binds is unknown.

Amplification of TCR beta used genomic DNA extracted from peripheral blood. With 2 bases removed from V and 5 bases from J, the gap between germline ends came to 9 bases. The CDR3 consists of 13 residues. Germline CDR1 SGHVS, CDR2 FNYEAQ. Rearranged V-D-J TRB sequences were amplified with a mixed TRB-A/B primer pool. Using its own MiXCR run on the multiplex PCR reads, TCRdb lists one record per CDR3 protein. Of approximately 1,300 distinct CDR3 sequences listed, less than 70% are singletons. The rearrangement uses TRBV7-6 and TRBJ2-5; tentative D call: TRBD1 (5 bases). The sample consisted of blood. This clonotype was obtained from a human donor with a blood cancer. The CDR3 DNA sequence: TGTGCCAGCAGCTTAAGGGGTTTGGAGACCCAGTACTTC. Translated: CASSLRGLETQYF.